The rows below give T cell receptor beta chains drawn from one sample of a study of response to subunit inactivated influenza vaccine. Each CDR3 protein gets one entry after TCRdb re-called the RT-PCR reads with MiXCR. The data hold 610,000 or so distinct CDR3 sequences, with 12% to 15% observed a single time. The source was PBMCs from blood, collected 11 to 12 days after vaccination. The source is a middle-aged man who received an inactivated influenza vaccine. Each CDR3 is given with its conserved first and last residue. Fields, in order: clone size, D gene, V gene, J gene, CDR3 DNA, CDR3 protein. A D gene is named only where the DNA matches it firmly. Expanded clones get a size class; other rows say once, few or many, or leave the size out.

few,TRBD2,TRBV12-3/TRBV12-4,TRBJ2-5,TGTGCCAGCAGGATTGGGACTAGCGGGAGGCCCCAAGAGACCCAGTACTTC,CASRIGTSGRPQETQYF
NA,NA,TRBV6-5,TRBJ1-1,TGTGCCAGCAGTTATTTCCTCCAGGGAGCCGGAATGAACACTGAAGCTTTCTTT,CASSYFLQGAGMNTEAFF
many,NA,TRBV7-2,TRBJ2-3,TGTGCCAGCAGCACGTCACTATTCACAGATACGCAGTATTTT,CASSTSLFTDTQYF
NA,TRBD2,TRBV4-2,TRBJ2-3,TGTGCCAGCAGCCAAGGGGGTAGCGGGGCCGAGGCCACGCAGTATTTT,CASSQGGSGAEATQYF
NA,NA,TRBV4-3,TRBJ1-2,TGCGCCAGCAGCACCGGCCTAAGGGATGGCTACACCTTC,CASSTGLRDGYTF
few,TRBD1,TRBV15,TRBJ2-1,TGTGCCACCAGCCAGGGGGCCACGAGCAATGAGCAGTTCTTC,CATSQGATSNEQFF
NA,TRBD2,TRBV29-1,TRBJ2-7,TGCAGCGTTTGGCTCCCGGGAGGGCCTGTTTACGAGCAGTACTTC,CSVWLPGGPVYEQYF
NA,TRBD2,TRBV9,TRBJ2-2,TGTGCCAGCAGCGTAGCACCTAGCGGATACACCGGGGAGCTGTTTTTT,CASSVAPSGYTGELFF
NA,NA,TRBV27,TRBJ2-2,TGTGCCAGCAGTTTATCACAGGGTGGCGTTTCCGGGGAGCTGTTTTTT,CASSLSQGGVSGELFF
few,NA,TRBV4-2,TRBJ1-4,TGTGCCAGCAGCCAAGATAGGCAGGGCAATGAAAAACTGTTTTTT,CASSQDRQGNEKLFF
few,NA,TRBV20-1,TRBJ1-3,TGCAGTGCTAGAGATTTAGCGAACTCTGGAAACACCATATATTTT,CSARDLANSGNTIYF
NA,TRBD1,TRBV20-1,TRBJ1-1,TGCAGTGCTAGAGACGGCAGGAGGACAGGGGGCGAAGCTTTCTTT,CSARDGRRTGGEAFF
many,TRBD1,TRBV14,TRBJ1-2,TGTGCCAGCAGTACTGGACAGGGCTATGGCTACACCTTC,CASSTGQGYGYTF
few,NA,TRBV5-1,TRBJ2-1,TGCGCCAGCAGCTTGGGTAGCAGGGATAATGAGCAGTTCTTC,CASSLGSRDNEQFF
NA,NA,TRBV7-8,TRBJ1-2,TGTGCCAGCAGCAGATGGACAGACACCCTCTATGGCTACACCTTC,CASSRWTDTLYGYTF
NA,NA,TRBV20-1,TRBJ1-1,TGCAGTGCTAGAGAAGGGAGGTGGGACACTGAAGCTTTCTTT,CSAREGRWDTEAFF
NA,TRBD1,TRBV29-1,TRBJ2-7,TGCAGCGTTTGCCTCAGGATTGACAGGGGGCTCTACGAGCAGTACTTC,CSVCLRIDRGLYEQYF
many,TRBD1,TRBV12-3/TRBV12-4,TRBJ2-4,TGTGCCAGCAGCCGGGACAGGGTACAAAACATTCAGTACTTC,CASSRDRVQNIQYF
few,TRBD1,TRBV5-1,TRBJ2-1,TGCGCCAGCAGCCGGACAGGGTGGCCCTACAATGAGCAGTTCTTC,CASSRTGWPYNEQFF
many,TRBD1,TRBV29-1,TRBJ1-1,TGCAGCGGGGGACAGGGGAACACTGAAGCTTTCTTT,CSGGQGNTEAFF
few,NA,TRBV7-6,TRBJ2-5,TGTGCCAGCAGCTTAAGAGGTCCGTCGGAGACCCAGTACTTC,CASSLRGPSETQYF
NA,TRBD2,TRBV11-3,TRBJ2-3,TGTGCCAGCAGCTTGACTAGCGGGGTCACAGATCAACAGTATTTT,CASSLTSGVTDQQYF